The next 10 T cell receptor beta chains were all read from a single sample in a study of T cells in Graves' hyperthyroidism and ophthalmopathy. RNA transcripts yielded amplified TCR beta CDR3 regions. TCR CDR3 regions were first amplified by RT-PCR with HTBI primers. TCRdb recomputed calls from the multiplex PCR reads with MiXCR, one row per CDR3 protein. The table lists around 400,000 distinct CDR3 sequences, about 25% of them singletons. Sequencing input: blood. All receptors derive from a man aged 45-65 years with Graves' hyperthyroidism.

In its sample, this clonotype was seen a few times. The chain uses TRBV7-8 and TRBJ2-5; 11 positions match TRBD2. This CDR3 has 16 amino acids. CDR1 is SGHVS, CDR2 FQNEAQ, per germline. Trimming cost V 1 base and J 4 bases; bases outside gene matches: 5. The CDR3 bases are TGTGCCAGCAGCTTAGTTAGCGGGAGGGCCCCAGAGACCCAGTACTTC. Protein product: CASSLVSGRAPETQYF.

V and J are TRBV29-1 and TRBJ1-2; no firm D call. CDR3 length equals 11 residues. V shed 6 bases and J shed 8 bases, with 13 bases lying between them. Germline CDR1 is SQVTM and CDR2 is ANQGSEA. The CDR3 protein is CSVMNRGGYTF. The CDR3 bases are TGCAGCGTCATGAATCGGGGAGGCTACACCTTC.

V is TRBV5-5 and J is TRBJ1-1; D is uncertain. Looked up from germline, CDR1 is SGHKS and CDR2 is YYEKEE (reference sequence). Trimming shortened V by 0 bases and J by 8 bases, and 8 bases separated the two germline ends. The CDR3 is made up of 12 amino acids. The CDR3 here is CASSLVLGEAFF. DNA of the CDR3: TGTGCCAGCAGCTTGGTCCTCGGGGAAGCTTTCTTT.

The chain carries TRBV4-2 and TRBJ2-1; 9 bases align to TRBD2. CDR1 and CDR2 (germline): LGHNA, YNFKEQ. The CDR3 sequence is 16 residues long. V dropped 0 bases and J dropped 7; count of bases not matched to a gene: 7. The CDR3 DNA reads TGTGCCAGCAGCCAAGATGCGGCGGGAGGGCGGAATGAGCAGTTCTTC. This encodes CASSQDAAGGRNEQFF.

Points on this clonotype: A read error may produce the germline difference seen at one junction end. The V call is TRBV6-1, the J call TRBJ2-2; 15 bases line up with TRBD2. The CDR3 loop spans 17 amino acids. Germline values: CDR1 MNHNS, CDR2 SASEGT. This chain's CDR3 is CASSEGLAGGGGGELVF. The CDR3 region has the DNA TGTGCCAGCAGCGAGGGACTAGCGGGAGGAGGTGGCGGGGAGCTGGTTTTT.

The chain couples TRBV6-2 or TRBV6-3 to TRBJ2-7, with a tentative D call TRBD1 (6 bases). V gave up 6 bases and J gave up 4 bases, with 13 bases separating them. CDR3 length: 13 residues. Germline CDR1 MNHEY, CDR2 SVGEGT. The CDR3 coding sequence is TGTGCCAGCAGACAGACAGGAAAGTACGAGCAGTACTTC. Translated, it gives CASRQTGKYEQYF.

This clonotype was found a few times. This may arise from a read error, as a much more abundant clone is one base away. The CDR3 reads CASSPTSDEQFF. The CDR3 bases are TGCGCCAGCAGCCCGACTAGCGATGAGCAGTTCTTC. The V gene is TRBV5-1, the J gene TRBJ2-1, with 8 bases lining up with TRBD2. The CDR3 is 12 amino acids. V gave up 4 bases and J gave up 8 bases; unmatched junction bases: 2. CDR1 and CDR2 (germline): SGHRS, YFSETQ.

V is TRBV12-3 or TRBV12-4 and J is TRBJ2-1; 11 positions match TRBD2. The CDR3 is made up of 13 amino acids. The J segment lost 12 bases and the V segment lost 7 bases, leaving 8 bases of the junction unmatched. The CDR3 DNA sequence: TGTGCCAGCATTAGTAGCGGGAGGGCCAGGCAGTTCTTC. Its translation: CASISSGRARQFF.

This clonotype has only a few counts. The chain combines TRBV5-5 with TRBJ2-1, with 10 bases fitting TRBD2. The CDR3 consists of 13 residues. V was pared by 8 bases and J by 6 bases, with 5 bases of the junction left unmatched. Germline CDR1 SGHKS, CDR2 YYEKEE (reference sequence). The CDR3 is CASALAGANEQFF. DNA of the CDR3: TGTGCCAGTGCTCTAGCGGGAGCCAATGAGCAGTTCTTC.

The table lists this clonotype with a count of one. A read error is possible here, since a much larger clone lies one base away. The chain couples TRBV27 to TRBJ2-1; D perhaps matches TRBD1 (6 bases). This CDR3 comprises 15 residues. Germline loops: CDR1 MNHEY, CDR2 SMNVEV (reference sequence). The V and J ends lost 4 bases and 9 bases respectively, with 19 bases between them. CDR3 region: CASSSFVLGAGEQFF. CDR3 DNA sequence: TGTGCCAGCAGTTCTTTTGTTTTGGGGGCTGGTGAGCAGTTCTTC.